This T cell receptor (beta chain) appears in the sequencing data of a study of T cells in Graves' hyperthyroidism and ophthalmopathy. Study summary: Any treatment followed the collection of peripheral blood at initial diagnosis.

Trimming shortened V by 3 bases and J by 7 bases, and 7 bases separated the two germline ends. The CDR3 has 11 residues. Germline lookup yields CDR1 DFQATT and CDR2 SNEGSKA (reference sequence). Diagnosis of hyperthyroidism was new in patients aged 18 to 65, and its duration was under 2 months. For the diagnoses, clinical symptoms, serum thyroxine and TRAb, thyroid ultrasound and orbital computed tomography were used. The investigators amplified TCR beta CDR3 regions from RNA transcripts. HTBI primers were employed in a first-round RT-PCR of the TCR CDR3. TCRdb redid the calling of the multiplex PCR reads with MiXCR, one entry per CDR3 protein. The table shows 250,000 to 350,000 distinct CDR3 sequences, with over 15% occurring only once. Study-level points and caveats: The blood repertoire included most of the expanded thyroid clonotypes above 0.001.

This clonotype was observed many times. Its antigen is undetermined. The receptor was derived from a man aged 30 to 45 with Graves' hyperthyroidism. The sequenced material came from blood. The V gene is TRBV20-1, the J gene TRBJ2-1, with unresolved D. CDR3 sequence: CSASSGNEQFF. The CDR3 bases are TGCAGTGCTAGTTCAGGTAATGAGCAGTTCTTC.